A selection of T cell receptor beta chains follows, all from one sample in a study of cytomegalovirus exposure and HLA in healthy donors. TCRdb keeps only in-frame clones here, not all; method: immunoSEQ multiplex PCR. Of fewer than 400,000 clones listed, 70% to 90% are singletons. The specimen was PBMCs. Receptor source: a man younger than 45 in good health and CMV-seronegative. Each CDR3 is given with its conserved first and last residue. A D gene is named only where the DNA matches it firmly. Part of the rows lack a size; the others show once, few, many or a class for expanded clones.

>TRBJ2-1|NA|TRBV27|TRBD2
TGTGCCAGCAGCATACATCTAGCGGGGGGGCCCCCCTACAATGAGCAGTTCTTC
CASSIHLAGGPPYNEQFF
>TRBJ2-7|NA|TRBV10-1|TRBD1
TGCGCCAGCAGTGACGGGACAGGGGGGAGGTACGAGCAGTACTTC
CASSDGTGGRYEQYF
>TRBJ2-3|few|TRBV11-2|TRBD2
TGTGCCAGCAGCTTAGATGGACGGGGGGGCACAGATACGCAGTATTTT
CASSLDGRGGTDTQYF
>TRBJ2-7|NA|TRBV5-1|TRBD1
TGCGCCAGCAGTCCAGCCGGACAGGGGGGTTACGAGCAGTACTTC
CASSPAGQGGYEQYF
>TRBJ2-2|NA|TRBV4-3|TRBD2
TGCGCCAGCAGCCAAGATAGACTAGCGGGGCAGTCGAACACCGGGGAGCTGTTTTTT
CASSQDRLAGQSNTGELFF
>TRBJ2-4|NA|TRBV15|TRBD2
TGTGCCACCAGCAAGCTAGCGGGGGGCGTCAACATTCAGTACTTC
CATSKLAGGVNIQYF
>TRBJ2-7|NA|TRBV2|TRBD2
TGTGCCAGCAGTGAACTAGCGGGGGATCCTTACGAGCAGTACTTC
CASSELAGDPYEQYF
>TRBJ2-2|NA|TRBV2|TRBD2
TGTGCCAGCGGGGGGGTACTAGCGCCGAACACCGGGGAGCTGTTTTTT
CASGGVLAPNTGELFF
>TRBJ2-3|NA|TRBV5-8|NA
TGTGCCAGCAGTCAGGGCTACACAGATACGCAGTATTTT
CASSQGYTDTQYF
>TRBJ2-7|NA|TRBV5-4|NA
TGTGCCAGCAGCTTGGATCGGGGTCTCTACGAGCAGTACTTC
CASSLDRGLYEQYF
>TRBJ1-3|NA|TRBV7-9|NA
TGTGCCAGCAGCTGGGGGACACGGTCTGGAAACACCATATATTTT
CASSWGTRSGNTIYF
>TRBJ1-4|NA|TRBV15|NA
TGTGCCACCAGCAGAGCGCACCTCGGGTTTAATGAAAAACTGTTTTTT
CATSRAHLGFNEKLFF
>TRBJ2-5|NA|TRBV5-4|NA
TGTGCCAGCAGCTTCGGGATCGGGCAAGAGACCCAGTACTTC
CASSFGIGQETQYF
>TRBJ1-1|NA|TRBV6-5|NA
TGTGCCAGCAGTTACAAGGCGACGGGGGGGACTGAAGCTTTCTTT
CASSYKATGGTEAFF
>TRBJ2-7|once|TRBV10-3|NA
TGTGCCATCAGTGCGGCCTCGGGAATCAGCTCCTACGAGCAGTACTTC
CAISAASGISSYEQYF
>TRBJ2-5|NA|TRBV15|TRBD2
TGTGCCACCAGCAGAGCGACGATAGCGGGGGGGAGACAAGAGACCCAGTACTTC
CATSRATIAGGRQETQYF
>TRBJ2-7|NA|TRBV4-1|TRBD2
TGCGCCAGCAGCCAAGTGGGGGGGGGAGAGCAGTACTTC
CASSQVGGGEQYF
>TRBJ1-1|NA|TRBV6-1|NA
TGTGCCAGCAGTGAAGAACAGATGAACACTGAAGCTTTCTTT
CASSEEQMNTEAFF
>TRBJ2-7|NA|TRBV19|TRBD2
TGTGCCAGTAGTGTACTAGCGGGGCAATCCTACGAGCAGTACTTC
CASSVLAGQSYEQYF
>TRBJ1-1|NA|TRBV30|NA
TGTGCCTGGTATGGGGGGTATTGGATGAACACTGAAGCTTTCTTT
CAWYGGYWMNTEAFF